This entry concerns a single T cell receptor (beta chain). The data were obtained in a study of spatial heterogeneity in lung cancer. TCRdb recomputed calls from the 5' RACE reads with MiXCR, one row per CDR3 protein. Among around 24,000 distinct CDR3 sequences listed, over 6% were seen once. The CDR3 is made up of 13 amino acids. Trimming stripped 4 bases from V and 6 bases from J, with 12 bases between. Looked up from germline, CDR1 is LGHDT and CDR2 is YNNKEL (reference sequence). Time point indicated: sample taken at primary tumor resection. Tumor, nontumor lung or frozen PBMC supplied whole RNA, sequenced without sorting.

The sample in question was PBMCs, obtained at surgery. The chain is built from TRBV3-1 and TRBJ1-1, with D uncertain. This TCR was sampled from a male donor with early-stage non-small cell lung cancer. The CDR3 nucleotides read TGTGCCAGCAGCCGAAAGGGAATACCTGAAGCTTTCTTT. It is translated as CASSRKGIPEAFF.